These T cell receptor beta chains were read from a single sample in a study of technical replicates of blood from a handful of donors. Assay: immunoSEQ multiplex PCR; the TCRdb copy retains only in-frame clones and omits some. The sample includes some 70,000 clones, around nine tenths of them seen just once. Material for sequencing was T cells isolated from PBMCs. All receptors come from a human donor in good health. The CDR3 runs from the conserved cysteine through the conserved F or W. Fields, in order: D gene, J gene, clone size, V gene, CDR3 DNA, CDR3 protein. A D gene is named only where the DNA matches it firmly. Where a row states a size, it is once, few, many or the class of an expanded clone; other rows omit it.

D: .; J: TRBJ2-3; size: once; V: TRBV10-3; DNA: TGTGCCATCAGTCTAACAGGGTCCACCACAGATACGCAGTATTTT; CDR3: CAISLTGSTTDTQYF
D: .; J: TRBJ2-1; size: .; V: TRBV6-4; DNA: TGTGCCAGCAGTGACTCTGGCAGGGGCTCGGATGAGCAGTTCTTC; CDR3: CASSDSGRGSDEQFF
D: .; J: TRBJ1-2; size: .; V: TRBV7-9; DNA: TGTGCCAGCAGCTCCCACGCCGAGGGCTACACCTTC; CDR3: CASSSHAEGYTF
D: .; J: TRBJ2-7; size: .; V: TRBV19; DNA: TGTGCCAGTAGTGCTGGACTCGTGTACGAGCAGTACTTC; CDR3: CASSAGLVYEQYF
D: TRBD2; J: TRBJ2-7; size: .; V: TRBV10-3; DNA: TGTGCCATCAGTAGACTAGCGGGAGGGGACGAGCAGTACTTC; CDR3: CAISRLAGGDEQYF
D: TRBD1; J: TRBJ1-2; size: .; V: TRBV5-6; DNA: TGTGCCAGCAGCTTGCGGGACAGGACATATGGCTACACCTTC; CDR3: CASSLRDRTYGYTF
D: .; J: TRBJ1-5; size: .; V: TRBV14; DNA: TGTGCCAGCAGCCAAGCTCAGGGGAATCAGCCCCAGCATTTT; CDR3: CASSQAQGNQPQHF
D: TRBD2; J: TRBJ2-1; size: .; V: TRBV19; DNA: TGTGCCAGTAGTCTCGGCGGGAGGGCATACAATGAGCAGTTCTTC; CDR3: CASSLGGRAYNEQFF
D: TRBD1; J: TRBJ1-1; size: once; V: TRBV7-9; DNA: TGTGCCAGCAGGTTAACAGGGGGCACTGAAGCTTTCTTT; CDR3: CASRLTGGTEAFF
D: TRBD2; J: TRBJ2-7; size: .; V: TRBV9; DNA: TGTGCCAGCAGCCCCGGGACTAGCGGGACGTCCTACGAGCAGTACTTC; CDR3: CASSPGTSGTSYEQYF
D: TRBD1; J: TRBJ2-4; size: .; V: TRBV5-1; DNA: TGCGCCAGCAGTGCCGGGACAGGCCAAAACATTCAGTACTTC; CDR3: CASSAGTGQNIQYF
D: .; J: TRBJ1-1; size: .; V: TRBV7-3; DNA: TGTGCCAGCAGCTCCAGGGGAGAGACTGAAGCTTTCTTT; CDR3: CASSSRGETEAFF
D: TRBD2; J: TRBJ2-1; size: once; V: TRBV4-1; DNA: TGCGCCAGCAGCCATGCGGCCAAGCGGGAGAGCTACAATGAGCAGTTCTTC; CDR3: CASSHAAKRESYNEQFF
D: .; J: TRBJ1-1; size: .; V: TRBV10-1; DNA: TGCGCCAGCAGTGGGGGCGTCGCTGAAGCTTTCTTT; CDR3: CASSGGVAEAFF
D: .; J: TRBJ1-1; size: .; V: TRBV4-2; DNA: TGTGCCAGCAGCCAGCCCGGGTCGTATGAAGCTTTCTTT; CDR3: CASSQPGSYEAFF
D: .; J: TRBJ2-7; size: .; V: TRBV9; DNA: TGTGCCAGCAGCCCGGGGATCTCCTACGAGCAGTACTTC; CDR3: CASSPGISYEQYF